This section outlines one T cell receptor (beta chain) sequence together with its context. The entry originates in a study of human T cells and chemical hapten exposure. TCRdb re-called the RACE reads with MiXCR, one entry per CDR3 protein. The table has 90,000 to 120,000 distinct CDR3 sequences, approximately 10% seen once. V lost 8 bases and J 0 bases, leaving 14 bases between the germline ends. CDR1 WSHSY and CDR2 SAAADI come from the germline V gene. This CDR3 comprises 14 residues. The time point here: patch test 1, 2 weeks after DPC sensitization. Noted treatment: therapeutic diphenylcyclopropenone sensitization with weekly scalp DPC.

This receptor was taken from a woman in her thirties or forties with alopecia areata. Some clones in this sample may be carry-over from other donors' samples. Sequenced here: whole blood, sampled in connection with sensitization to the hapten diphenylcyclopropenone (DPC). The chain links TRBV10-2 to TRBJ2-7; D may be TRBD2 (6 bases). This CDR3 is CASGAGGGSYEQYF. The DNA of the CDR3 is TGCGCCAGCGGCGCCGGGGGAGGCTCCTACGAGCAGTACTTC.